Below are 6 T cell receptor beta chains sequenced from a single sample in a study of blood T cell repertoires in COVID-19. Sequencing was performed with immunoSEQ multiplex PCR; in TCRdb, only in-frame clones are kept and a portion is missing. The sample consists of 100,000 to 150,000 clones, around 76% of them appearing once. Input material: peripheral blood. The receptors come from a man between 60 and 75 years old with acute or convalescent COVID-19.

The chain uses TRBV29-1 and TRBJ2-7; a weak D match, TRBD1 (7 bases). V was trimmed by 6 bases and J by 1 base, leaving 19 bases between them. Germline values: CDR1 SQVTM, CDR2 ANQGSEA. This CDR3 has 15 amino acids. CDR3 DNA: TGCAGCGTCCAACAGCGGGCAGGGGGTTCCTACGAGCAGTACTTC. Translation: CSVQQRAGGSYEQYF.

This chain connects TRBV30 to TRBJ2-7; D perhaps matches TRBD2 (5 bases). The CDR3 extends over 11 amino acids. In germline, CDR1 is GTSNPN, CDR2 SVGIG (reference sequence). Trimming took 1 base from V and 5 from J, leaving 6 bases between them. This chain's CDR3 is CAWSGGHEQYF. CDR3 nucleotides: TGTGCCTGGAGTGGAGGGCACGAGCAGTACTTC.

The chain joins TRBV19 to TRBJ1-1; 8 bases map to TRBD1. V was clipped by 5 bases and J by 0 bases; unmatched bases: 2. The CDR3 contains 14 residues. Germline-derived CDR1 and CDR2 are LNHDA and SQIVND (reference sequence). Here the CDR3 reads CASSETGVNTEAFF. DNA of the CDR3: TGTGCCAGTAGTGAGACAGGGGTGAACACTGAAGCTTTCTTT.

The rearrangement links TRBV7-9 to TRBJ2-4; a weak D match, TRBD1 (6 bases). V lost 2 bases and J 0 bases, leaving 17 bases between the germline ends. Germline CDR1 reads SEHNR; CDR2 reads FQNEAQ (reference sequence). The CDR3 totals 18 residues. CDR3 sequence reads: CASSLFGQGPLAKNIQYF. In DNA form, the CDR3 reads TGTGCCAGCAGCTTATTCGGGCAGGGGCCTCTAGCCAAAAACATTCAGTACTTC.

There are a few counts of this clone. The CDR3 sequence is CASSSQIVQTSNQPQHF. The CDR3 coding sequence is TGTGCCAGTAGTTCCCAGATTGTACAGACTAGCAATCAGCCCCAGCATTTT. The rearrangement joins TRBV19 to TRBJ1-5; D call uncertain. CDR1 is LNHDA and CDR2 is SQIVND in the germline V gene (reference sequence). V lost 5 bases, J lost 0 bases, and 17 bases lay in between. This CDR3 has 17 amino acids.

The chain uses TRBV19 and TRBJ2-5; possibly TRBD1 for D (6 bases). The V gene lost 5 bases and the J gene lost 4 bases, with 11 bases spanning the gap. The CDR3 consists of 13 residues. CDR1 and CDR2 from the germline V gene are LNHDA and SQIVND (reference sequence). CDR3: CASSGVGAETQYF. The DNA of the CDR3 is TGTGCCAGTAGTGGTGTGGGGGCAGAGACCCAGTACTTC.